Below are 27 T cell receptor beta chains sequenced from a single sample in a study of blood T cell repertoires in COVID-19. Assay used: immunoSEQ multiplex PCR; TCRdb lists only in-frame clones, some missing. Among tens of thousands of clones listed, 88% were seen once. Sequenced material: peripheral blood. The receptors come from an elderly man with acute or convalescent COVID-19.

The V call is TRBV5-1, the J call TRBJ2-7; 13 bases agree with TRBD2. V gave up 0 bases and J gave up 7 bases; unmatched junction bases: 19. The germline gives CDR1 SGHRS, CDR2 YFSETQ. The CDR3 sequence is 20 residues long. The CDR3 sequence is CASSLGLAGGFAFISGEQYF. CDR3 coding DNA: TGCGCCAGCAGCTTGGGACTAGCGGGAGGTTTCGCGTTTATATCGGGGGAGCAGTACTTC.

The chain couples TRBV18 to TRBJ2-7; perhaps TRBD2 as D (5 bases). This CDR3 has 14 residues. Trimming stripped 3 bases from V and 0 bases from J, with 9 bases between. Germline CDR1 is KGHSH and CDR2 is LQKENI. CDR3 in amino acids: CASSPDGVSYEQYF. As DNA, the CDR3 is TGTGCCAGCTCACCGGACGGGGTCTCCTACGAGCAGTACTTC.

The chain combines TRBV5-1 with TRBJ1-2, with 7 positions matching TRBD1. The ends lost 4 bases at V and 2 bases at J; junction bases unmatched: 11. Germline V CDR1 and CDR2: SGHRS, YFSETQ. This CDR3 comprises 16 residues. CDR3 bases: TGCGCCAGCAGCCTCCGCCCGGGACAGCCGAACTATGGCTACACCTTC. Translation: CASSLRPGQPNYGYTF.

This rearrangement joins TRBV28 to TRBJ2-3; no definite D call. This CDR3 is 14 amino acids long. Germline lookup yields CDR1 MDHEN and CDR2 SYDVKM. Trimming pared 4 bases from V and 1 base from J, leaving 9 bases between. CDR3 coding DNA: TGTGCCAGCAGTTATCTATCTGGCACAGATACGCAGTATTTT. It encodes CASSYLSGTDTQYF. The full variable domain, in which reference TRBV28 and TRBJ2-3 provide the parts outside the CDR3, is DVKVTQSSRYLVKRTGEKVFLECVQDMDHENMFWYRQDPGLGLRLIYFSYDVKMKEKGDIPEGYSVSREKKERFSLILESASTNQTSMYLCASSYLSGTDTQYFGPGTRLTVL.

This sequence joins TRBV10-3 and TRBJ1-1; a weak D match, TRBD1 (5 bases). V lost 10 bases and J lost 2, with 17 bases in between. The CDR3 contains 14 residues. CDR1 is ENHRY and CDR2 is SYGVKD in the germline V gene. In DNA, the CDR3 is TGTGCCAGTGACGACGGGGGGATAAACACTGAAGCTTTCTTT. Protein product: CASDDGGINTEAFF.

CDR3 loop: CASSEAHRAGGYTF. CDR3 nucleotides: TGTGCCAGCAGTGAAGCTCACAGGGCAGGGGGCTACACCTTC. J is TRBJ1-2 and V is TRBV2; weak D call: TRBD1 (6 bases). Germline values: CDR1 SNHLY, CDR2 FYNNEI. The CDR3 runs to 14 residues. The ends were cut back, 0 bases at V and 8 bases at J, with 13 bases in the middle.

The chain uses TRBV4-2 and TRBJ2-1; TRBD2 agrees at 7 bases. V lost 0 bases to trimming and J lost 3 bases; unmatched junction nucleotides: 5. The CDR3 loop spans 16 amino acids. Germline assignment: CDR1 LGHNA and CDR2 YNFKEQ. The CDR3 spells CASSQDWRGIYNEQFF. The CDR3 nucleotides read TGTGCCAGCAGCCAAGATTGGCGGGGGATCTACAATGAGCAGTTCTTC.

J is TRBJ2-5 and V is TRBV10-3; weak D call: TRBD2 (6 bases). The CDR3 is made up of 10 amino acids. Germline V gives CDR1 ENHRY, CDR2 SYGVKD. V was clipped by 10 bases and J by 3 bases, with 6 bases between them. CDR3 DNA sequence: TGTGCCACGGGGGAAGAGACCCAGTACTTC. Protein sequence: CATGEETQYF.

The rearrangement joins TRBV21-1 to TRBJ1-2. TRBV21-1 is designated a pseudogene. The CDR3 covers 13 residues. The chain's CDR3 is CASIGEGSVVYTF. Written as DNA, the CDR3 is TGTGCCAGCATTGGGGAGGGCTCAGTGGTGTACACCTTC.

This CDR3 is CASSSQGGQGANEQFF. The CDR3 DNA follows: TGTGCCAGCAGCTCCCAGGGGGGACAGGGGGCAAATGAGCAGTTCTTC. The rearrangement uses TRBV7-3 and TRBJ2-1; 12 positions agree with TRBD1. Trimming cost V 4 bases and J 7 bases; bases outside gene matches: 8. The CDR3 extends over 16 amino acids. CDR1 and CDR2 from the germline V gene are SGHTA and FQGTGA.

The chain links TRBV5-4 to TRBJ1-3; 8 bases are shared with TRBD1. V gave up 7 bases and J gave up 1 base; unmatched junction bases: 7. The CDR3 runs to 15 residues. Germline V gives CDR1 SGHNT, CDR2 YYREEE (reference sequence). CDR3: CASHQDRASGNTIYF. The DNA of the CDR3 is TGTGCCAGCCATCAGGACAGGGCATCTGGAAACACCATATATTTT.

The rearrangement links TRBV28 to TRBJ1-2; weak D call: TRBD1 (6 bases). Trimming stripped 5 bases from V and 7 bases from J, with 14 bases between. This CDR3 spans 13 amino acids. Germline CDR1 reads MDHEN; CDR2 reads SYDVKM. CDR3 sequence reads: CASSLTGLGGYTF. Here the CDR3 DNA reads TGTGCCAGCAGTCTAACAGGGCTCGGTGGCTACACCTTC.

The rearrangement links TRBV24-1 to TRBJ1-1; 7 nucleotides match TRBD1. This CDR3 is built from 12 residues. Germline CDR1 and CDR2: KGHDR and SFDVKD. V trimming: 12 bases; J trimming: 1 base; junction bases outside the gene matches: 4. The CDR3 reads CASRQGNTEAFF. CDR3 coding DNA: TGTGCCTCTCGACAGGGGAACACTGAAGCTTTCTTT.

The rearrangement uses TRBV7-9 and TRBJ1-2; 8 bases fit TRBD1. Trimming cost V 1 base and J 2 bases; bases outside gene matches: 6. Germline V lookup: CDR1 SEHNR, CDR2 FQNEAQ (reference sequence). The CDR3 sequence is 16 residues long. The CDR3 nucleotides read TGTGCCAGCAGCTTAGGAGCAGGGGGCGGCAACTATGGCTACACCTTC. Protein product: CASSLGAGGGNYGYTF. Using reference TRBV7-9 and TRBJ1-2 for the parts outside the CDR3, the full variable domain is DTGVSQNPRHKITKRGQNVTFRCDPISEHNRLYWYRQTLGQGPEFLTYFQNEAQLEKSRLLSDRFSAERPKGSFSTLEIQRTEQGDSAMYLCASSLGAGGGNYGYTFGSGTRLTVV.

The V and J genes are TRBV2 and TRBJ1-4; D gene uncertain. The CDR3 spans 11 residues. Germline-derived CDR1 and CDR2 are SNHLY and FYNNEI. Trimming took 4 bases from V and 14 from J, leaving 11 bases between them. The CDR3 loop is CASSGERSLFF. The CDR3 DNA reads TGTGCCAGCAGTGGGGAGAGGAGTCTGTTTTTT.

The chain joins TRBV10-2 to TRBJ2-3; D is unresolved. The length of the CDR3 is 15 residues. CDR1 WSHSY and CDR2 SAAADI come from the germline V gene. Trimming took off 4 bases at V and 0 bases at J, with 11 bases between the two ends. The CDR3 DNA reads TGCGCCAGCAGTGTTTCTCGAACAAGCACAGATACGCAGTATTTT. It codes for CASSVSRTSTDTQYF.

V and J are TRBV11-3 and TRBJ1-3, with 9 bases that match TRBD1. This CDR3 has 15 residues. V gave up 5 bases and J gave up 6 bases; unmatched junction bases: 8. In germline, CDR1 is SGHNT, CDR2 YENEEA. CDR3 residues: CASSAGTGNENTIYF. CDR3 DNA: TGTGCCAGCAGCGCCGGGACAGGGAACGAAAACACCATATATTTT.

CDR3 bases: TGTGCCAGCAGTTTAACCCAGACAGGGCTCTATGGCTACACCTTC. This gives the protein CASSLTQTGLYGYTF. The rearrangement joins TRBV28 to TRBJ1-2; 7 positions match TRBD1. The germline CDR1 and CDR2 sequences are MDHEN and SYDVKM. The CDR3 contains 15 residues. The junction had 7 bases not matched to a gene; V was cut back by 2 bases and J by 4 bases.

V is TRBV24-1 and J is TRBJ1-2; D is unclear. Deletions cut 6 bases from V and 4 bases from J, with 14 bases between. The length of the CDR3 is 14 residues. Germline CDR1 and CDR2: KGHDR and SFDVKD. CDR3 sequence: CATSRSGSVYGYTF. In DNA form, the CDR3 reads TGTGCCACCAGTCGGTCAGGCTCAGTCTATGGCTACACCTTC.

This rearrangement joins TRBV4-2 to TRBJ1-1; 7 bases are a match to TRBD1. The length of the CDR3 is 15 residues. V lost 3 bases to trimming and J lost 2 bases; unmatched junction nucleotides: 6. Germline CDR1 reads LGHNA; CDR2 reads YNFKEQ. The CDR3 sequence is CASSQGTAGNTEAFF. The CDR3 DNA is TGTGCCAGCAGCCAGGGGACAGCTGGAAACACTGAAGCTTTCTTT.

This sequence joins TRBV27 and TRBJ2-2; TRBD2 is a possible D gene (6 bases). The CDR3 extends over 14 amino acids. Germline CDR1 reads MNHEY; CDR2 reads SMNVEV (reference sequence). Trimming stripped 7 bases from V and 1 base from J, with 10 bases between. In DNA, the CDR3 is TGTGCCAGCAAATGGCGGGGGAACACCGGGGAGCTGTTTTTT. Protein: CASKWRGNTGELFF.

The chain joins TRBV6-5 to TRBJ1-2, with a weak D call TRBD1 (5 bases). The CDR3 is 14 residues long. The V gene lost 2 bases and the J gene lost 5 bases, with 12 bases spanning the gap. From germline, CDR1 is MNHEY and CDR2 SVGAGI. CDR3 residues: CASSYSRESYGYTF. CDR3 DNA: TGTGCCAGCAGTTACAGCAGGGAATCATATGGCTACACCTTC.

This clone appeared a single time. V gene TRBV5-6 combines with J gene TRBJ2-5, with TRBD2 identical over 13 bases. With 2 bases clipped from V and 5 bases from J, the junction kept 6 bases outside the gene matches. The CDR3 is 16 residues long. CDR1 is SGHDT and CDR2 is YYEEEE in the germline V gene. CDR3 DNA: TGTGCCAGCAGCTTCGGGACTAGCGGGAATCTGGAGACCCAGTACTTC. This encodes CASSFGTSGNLETQYF. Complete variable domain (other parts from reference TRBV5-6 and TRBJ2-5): DAGVTQSPTHLIKTRGQQVTLRCSPKSGHDTVSWYQQALGQGPQFIFQYYEEEERQRGNFPDRFSGHQFPNYSSELNVNALLLGDSALYLCASSFGTSGNLETQYFGPGTRLLVL.

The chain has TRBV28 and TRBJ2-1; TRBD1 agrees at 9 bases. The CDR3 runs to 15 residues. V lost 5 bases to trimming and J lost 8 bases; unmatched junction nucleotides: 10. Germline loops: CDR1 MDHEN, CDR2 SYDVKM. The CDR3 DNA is TGTGCCAGCAGTCCCCCAGGGACAGGGAGGTATGAGCAGTTCTTC. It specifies CASSPPGTGRYEQFF.

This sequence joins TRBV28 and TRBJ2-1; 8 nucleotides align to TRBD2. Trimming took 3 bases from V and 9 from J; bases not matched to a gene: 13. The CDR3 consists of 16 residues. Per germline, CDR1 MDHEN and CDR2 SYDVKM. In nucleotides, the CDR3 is TGTGCCAGCAGTTTGGGGTCCCGGGGGAGCGGGGGTGAGCAGTTCTTC. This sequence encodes CASSLGSRGSGGEQFF.

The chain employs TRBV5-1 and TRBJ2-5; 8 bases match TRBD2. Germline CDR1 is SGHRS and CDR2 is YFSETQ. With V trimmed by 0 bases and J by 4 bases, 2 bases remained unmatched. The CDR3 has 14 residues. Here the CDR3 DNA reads TGCGCCAGCAGCTTGGACCTAGCGGGAGAGACCCAGTACTTC. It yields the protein CASSLDLAGETQYF.

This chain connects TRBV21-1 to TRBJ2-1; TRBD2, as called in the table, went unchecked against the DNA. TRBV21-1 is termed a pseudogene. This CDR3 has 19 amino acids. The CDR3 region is CASSGGTSGKKSSYNEQFF. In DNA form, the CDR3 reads TGTGCCAGCAGTGGGGGGACTAGCGGGAAAAAGAGCTCCTACAATGAGCAGTTCTTC.